The next 8 T cell receptor beta chains were all read from a single sample in a study of cytomegalovirus exposure and HLA in healthy donors. It was with 60 Vbeta and 13 Jbeta primers that the PCR ran. Generated by immunoSEQ multiplex PCR, the TCRdb table keeps only in-frame clones and is missing some. The table shows around 100,000 clones, with 70% to 80% occurring only once. Sequencing used PBMCs. The receptor source for this set is a woman aged 40 to 50 in good health and CMV-seropositive.

This clone was detected only once. Other DNA sequences of this sample code for an identical CDR3. The chain combines TRBV7-9 with TRBJ2-2; 7 bases map to TRBD1. This CDR3 comprises 14 residues. With V trimmed by 3 bases and J by 5 bases, 3 bases remained unmatched. Germline V gives CDR1 SEHNR, CDR2 FQNEAQ (reference sequence). The CDR3 DNA is TGTGCCAGCAGCTTGGGACAGAATACCGGGGAGCTGTTTTTT. Translating it yields CASSLGQNTGELFF.

This clone occurred a few times. This chain links TRBV29-1 with TRBJ2-5, with 8 bases that match TRBD2. Germline CDR1 and CDR2: SQVTM and ANQGSEA. This CDR3 comprises 14 residues. After removal of 6 bases from V and 4 bases from J, the junction contained 10 bases not matched to a gene. CDR3 region: CSVYAGGQGETQYF. The CDR3 DNA follows: TGCAGCGTATACGCGGGGGGCCAGGGAGAGACCCAGTACTTC.

The chain carries TRBV11-1 and TRBJ2-1, with TRBD2 as a possible D gene (6 bases). Per the germline V gene, CDR1 is SGHAT and CDR2 is FQDESV (reference sequence). With 4 bases removed from V and 0 bases from J, the gap between germline ends came to 19 bases. The CDR3 has 18 amino acids. The CDR3 nucleotides are TGTGCCAGCAGCTCCGAGGGCGGGGATGGGGACTCCTACAATGAGCAGTTCTTC. Translation gives CASSSEGGDGDSYNEQFF.

About this clone: A junction end diverges from the germline sequence, so it may reflect a read error. The chain uses TRBV7-7 and TRBJ1-2; 10 bases align to TRBD1. The CDR3 covers 14 residues. The V gene's germline CDR1 is SSHAT and CDR2 FNYEAQ (reference sequence). This CDR3 is CASSLAGDRGGYTF. CDR3 coding DNA: TGTGCTAGCAGCTTAGCCGGGGACAGGGGAGGCTACACCTTC.

A few counts support this clone. The gene calls are TRBV29-1 and TRBJ2-1; TRBD2 agrees at 12 bases. This CDR3 has 15 amino acids. Trimming took 2 bases from V and 6 from J; bases not matched to a gene: 5. Germline CDR1 SQVTM, CDR2 ANQGSEA. CDR3 sequence: CSVEFWTSGTNEQFF. Here the CDR3 DNA reads TGCAGCGTTGAATTTTGGACTAGCGGGACCAATGAGCAGTTCTTC.

The J gene is TRBJ1-1, the V gene TRBV7-9, with no clear D. Between the trimmed V and J ends, which lost 2 bases and 7 bases, there was a span of 17 bases. Germline loops: CDR1 SEHNR, CDR2 FQNEAQ (reference sequence). The CDR3 is made up of 15 amino acids. CDR3 loop: CASSLMEGQAFEAFF. In DNA form, the CDR3 reads TGTGCCAGCAGCTTAATGGAGGGCCAAGCCTTTGAAGCTTTCTTT.

The chain employs TRBV2 and TRBJ2-2, with D perhaps matching TRBD1 (6 bases). Germline V gives CDR1 SNHLY, CDR2 FYNNEI. V was shortened by 8 bases and J by 1 base, with 11 bases between the two germline ends. The CDR3 length is 14 residues. CDR3 region: CASRQGWNTGELFF. CDR3 in DNA: TGTGCCAGCCGGCAGGGGTGGAACACCGGGGAGCTGTTTTTT.

This chain's CDR3 is CAWRVAGGGLEAFF. As DNA, the CDR3 is TGTGCCTGGAGGGTGGCTGGCGGAGGGCTCGAAGCTTTCTTT. J is TRBJ1-1 and V is TRBV30; D is ambiguous. Per the germline V gene, CDR1 is GTSNPN and CDR2 is SVGIG (reference sequence). Deletions cut 3 bases from V and 8 bases from J, with 19 bases between. The CDR3 totals 14 residues.